The text below deals with one T cell receptor (beta chain). Its antigen remains unidentified. This specimen comes from a study of blood T cells in healthy people across ages. Peripheral blood samples of roughly 9.8 milliliters were drawn from each donor. Germline CDR1 is SGHRS and CDR2 is YFSETQ. V shed 0 bases, J shed 3 bases, and the junction held 2 bases outside the gene matches. This CDR3 is built from 15 residues. Together with a sample-barcoded 5' primer, a J-beta primer mix was included in a second PCR lasting roughly 6 to 12 cycles. The template-switch adaptor was a 5' adaptor with 12 random nucleotides. It tagged each cDNA molecule. TCRdb called the 5' RACE reads again in MiXCR, with one record for every CDR3 protein. There are some 670,000 distinct CDR3 sequences in the sample; under 65% occur only once, and roughly 14% lies in the top ten. Study-level results: Per-million-T-cell TCR beta diversity fell roughly linearly with age.

The clonotype was recovered from a woman older than 75 in good health. The sample was blood. The chain is built from TRBV5-1 and TRBJ2-5, with 10 bases lining up with TRBD2. CDR3 coding DNA: TGCGCCAGCAGCTTGGCGCTAGCGGGGGAAGAGACCCAGTACTTC. Its protein is CASSLALAGEETQYF.